This TCR beta chain was observed in a study of cytomegalovirus exposure and HLA in healthy donors. Sequencing used immunoSEQ multiplex PCR; TCRdb keeps in-frame clones, though not all of them. The sample shows 85,000 to 90,000 clones, approximately 96% of them seen only once. This CDR3 comprises 13 residues. V was shortened by 2 bases and J by 6 bases, with 9 bases between the two germline ends. Germline loops: CDR1 MNHEY, CDR2 SMNVEV (reference sequence). Sequenced: PBMCs. J is TRBJ2-3 and V is TRBV27; no clear D. The TCR originated in a man younger than 30 in good health and CMV-seronegative. CDR3 sequence (DNA): TGTGCCAGCAGTTTACATGGCTCCGATACGCAGTATTTT. Protein sequence: CASSLHGSDTQYF.